This passage covers 27 T cell receptor beta chains from one sample sequenced in a study of cytomegalovirus exposure and HLA in healthy donors. 13 Jbeta primers and 60 Vbeta primers were used for the PCR. Only in-frame clones appear in the TCRdb table, and some are missing; sequencing was by immunoSEQ multiplex PCR. The sample shows about 150,000 clones, 76% of them seen only once. Sequencing was carried out using PBMCs. The receptors shown here come from a male donor in good health and CMV-seronegative.

V and J are TRBV5-1 and TRBJ2-7, with TRBD2 as a possible D gene (6 bases). CDR3 length: 14 residues. With 5 bases removed from V and 0 bases from J, the gap between germline ends came to 12 bases. Germline V gene lookup returns CDR1 SGHRS and CDR2 YFSETQ. Here the CDR3 reads CASRGQTSSYEQYF. The CDR3 bases are TGCGCCAGCAGAGGTCAGACTAGCTCCTACGAGCAGTACTTC.

This clone was recorded a few times. This sequence joins TRBV6-1 and TRBJ2-4, with 7 nucleotides matching TRBD1. The CDR3 runs 15 residues. V gave up 7 bases and J gave up 6 bases; unmatched junction bases: 12. Germline-derived CDR1 and CDR2 are MNHNS and SASEGT. This CDR3 is CASKARDRLTNIQYF. The CDR3 DNA reads TGTGCCAGCAAGGCCCGGGACAGATTAACAAACATTCAGTACTTC.

V usage is TRBV5-1 and J usage is TRBJ2-4, with D possibly matching TRBD2 (6 bases). Trimming took off 4 bases at V and 8 bases at J, with 7 bases between the two ends. Per the germline V gene, CDR1 is SGHRS and CDR2 is YFSETQ. This CDR3 spans 11 amino acids. The CDR3 here is CASSPGDIQYF. The CDR3 DNA follows: TGCGCCAGCAGCCCGGGGGACATTCAGTACTTC.

The genes are TRBV7-9 and TRBJ1-1; D is uncertain. CDR1 is SEHNR and CDR2 is FQNEAQ in the germline V gene (reference sequence). V was clipped by 3 bases and J by 6 bases, with 5 bases between them. The CDR3 is made up of 11 amino acids. The CDR3 here is CASSLVAEAFF. DNA for the CDR3: TGTGCCAGCAGCTTGGTAGCTGAAGCTTTCTTT.

The chain joins TRBV27 to TRBJ2-7; possible D gene TRBD1, 6 bases. Per the germline V gene, CDR1 is MNHEY and CDR2 is SMNVEV (reference sequence). Between the trimmed V and J ends, which lost 0 bases and 9 bases, there was a span of 18 bases. The length of the CDR3 is 15 residues. CDR3 bases: TGTGCCAGCAGTTTATCTGGGGCTGGGGGCTATATGCAGTACTTC. Translated: CASSLSGAGGYMQYF.

The V gene is TRBV7-2, the J gene TRBJ2-3, with D tentatively TRBD2 (5 bases). V lost 5 bases and J 5 bases, leaving 17 bases between the germline ends. Germline V gene sequence: CDR1 SGHTA, CDR2 FQGNSA. The CDR3 is 15 amino acids. This CDR3 is CASSARVAPLDTQYF. CDR3 in DNA: TGTGCCAGCAGCGCGCGGGTGGCCCCCTTAGATACGCAGTATTTT. Full variable domain (remainder filled in from reference TRBV7-2 and TRBJ2-3): GAGVSQSPSNKVTEKGKDVELRCDPISGHTALYWYRQSLGQGLEFLIYFQGNSAPDKSGLPSDRFSAERTGGSVSTLTIQRTQQEDSAVYLCASSARVAPLDTQYFGPGTRLTVL.

The rearrangement links TRBV2 to TRBJ2-3; 9 bases are shared with TRBD2. Trimming cost V 6 bases and J 3 bases; bases outside gene matches: 19. The CDR3 length is 19 residues. Germline V gene sequence: CDR1 SNHLY, CDR2 FYNNEI. The CDR3 protein is CASSARGGGGAGGTDTQYF. The CDR3 DNA reads as TGTGCCAGCAGCGCTAGAGGTGGCGGGGGGGCAGGTGGGACAGATACGCAGTATTTT.

V and J are TRBV6-1 and TRBJ1-1, with a weak D call TRBD1 (5 bases). The germline V gene has CDR1 MNHNS and CDR2 SASEGT. V lost 2 bases to trimming and J lost 4 bases, with 14 bases between them. This CDR3 has 15 amino acids. The CDR3 bases are TGTGCCAGCAGTGAATTGACACCCAGGGTCACTGAAGCTTTCTTT. It encodes CASSELTPRVTEAFF.

This clone was detected only once. The V gene is TRBV19, the J gene TRBJ2-5; TRBD2 is a possible D gene (6 bases). The V gene lost 3 bases and the J gene lost 7 bases, with 18 bases spanning the gap. The CDR3 has 15 amino acids. Per the germline V gene, CDR1 is LNHDA and CDR2 is SQIVND (reference sequence). This CDR3 is CASSIGGVARGTQYF. CDR3 DNA: TGTGCCAGTAGTATTGGAGGGGTTGCCCGGGGGACCCAGTACTTC.

In the case of this clone: At one end the junction does not follow the germline gene, possibly because of a read error. This sequence joins TRBV7-9 and TRBJ2-7, with D tentatively TRBD2 (5 bases). CDR1 is SEHNR and CDR2 is FQNEAQ in the germline V gene (reference sequence). This CDR3 has 16 residues. The CDR3 DNA follows: TGTTCCAGCAGCCTGTTTGCCGGAGGACTCACCTACGAGCAGTACTTC. Amino acids: CSSSLFAGGLTYEQYF.

V is TRBV27 and J is TRBJ1-5; D not certain. The CDR3 contains 19 residues. Trimming cost V 4 bases and J 5 bases, with 27 bases left between them. In germline, CDR1 is MNHEY, CDR2 SMNVEV (reference sequence). Written as DNA, the CDR3 is TGTGCCAGCAGTTCGAGGACCCGGCCCCTAGACTACGGTTATCAGCCCCAGCATTTT. Its protein is CASSSRTRPLDYGYQPQHF.

The CDR3 DNA follows: TGTGCCAGCAGAAAAGGGGGGGCGAACACTGAAGCTTTCTTT. Amino acid sequence: CASRKGGANTEAFF. The chain recombines TRBV28 with TRBJ1-1, with a weak D call TRBD1 (6 bases). Per the germline V gene, CDR1 is MDHEN and CDR2 is SYDVKM. This CDR3 is built from 14 residues. Trimming pared 6 bases from V and 1 base from J, leaving 12 bases between.

This chain joins TRBV9 and TRBJ1-2, with a weak D call TRBD1 (5 bases). The V gene's germline CDR1 is SGDLS and CDR2 YYNGEE. The V end was cut by 0 bases, the J end by 3 bases, with 21 bases between. The CDR3 has 18 amino acids. CDR3 amino acids: CASSVAAGTQGGYYGYTF. The CDR3 region has the DNA TGTGCCAGCAGCGTAGCCGCCGGAACCCAGGGAGGATACTATGGCTACACCTTC. Full variable domain (missing parts from reference TRBV9 and TRBJ1-2): DSGVTQTPKHLITATGQRVTLRCSPRSGDLSVYWYQQSLDQGLQFLIQYYNGEERAKGNILERFSAQQFPDLHSELNLSSLELGDSALYFCASSVAAGTQGGYYGYTFGSGTRLTVV.

The chain uses TRBV28 and TRBJ1-4; 9 positions match TRBD1. The V gene's germline CDR1 is MDHEN and CDR2 SYDVKM. Trimming cost V 6 bases and J 8 bases; bases outside gene matches: 7. The CDR3 length is 14 residues. CDR3 in amino acids: CASSRDRGWEKLFF. In nucleotides, the CDR3 is TGTGCCAGCAGCCGCGACAGGGGGTGGGAAAAACTGTTTTTT.

In its sample, this clone was seen a few times. This chain joins TRBV9 and TRBJ2-7, with 11 bases that match TRBD1. CDR1 and CDR2 from the germline V gene are SGDLS and YYNGEE. V was pared by 3 bases and J by 7 bases, with 6 bases of the junction left unmatched. The CDR3 has 14 residues. As DNA, the CDR3 is TGTGCCAGCAGCGCCGGACAGGGGGCGGGTGAGCAGTACTTC. It specifies CASSAGQGAGEQYF.

V gene TRBV4-1 combines with J gene TRBJ2-7, with D possibly TRBD1 on 7 matching bases. This CDR3 has 16 amino acids. V was pared by 0 bases and J by 6 bases, with 18 bases between. The germline gives CDR1 MGHRA, CDR2 YSYEKL. CDR3 sequence reads: CASSQEDRGQAGEQYF. The CDR3, as DNA: TGCGCCAGCAGCCAAGAGGATAGGGGGCAAGCGGGCGAGCAGTACTTC.

The chain carries TRBV11-1 and TRBJ1-6; possible D gene TRBD1, 6 bases. The V gene lost 5 bases and the J gene lost 10 bases, with 18 bases spanning the gap. This CDR3 has 15 residues. Germline-derived CDR1 and CDR2 are SGHAT and FQDESV (reference sequence). CDR3 coding DNA: TGTGCCAGCAGCCCTGGGGGCAGGGTGCAGTCACCCCTCCACTTT. Encoded protein: CASSPGGRVQSPLHF.

V gene TRBV9 combines with J gene TRBJ1-1; D may be TRBD1 (5 bases). CDR1 and CDR2 (germline): SGDLS, YYNGEE. Trimming stripped 2 bases from V and 5 bases from J, with 10 bases between. The CDR3 contains 13 residues. Written as DNA, the CDR3 is TGTGCCAGCAGCGTCACGGGGGGGACTGAAGCTTTCTTT. Residues: CASSVTGGTEAFF.

The chain is built from TRBV5-8 and TRBJ1-2; no clear D. Trimming took 4 bases from V and 3 from J, leaving 13 bases between them. Germline V gives CDR1 SGHTS, CDR2 YDEGEE. The CDR3 has 14 amino acids. CDR3 sequence reads: CASSPTQPYYGYTF. CDR3 DNA sequence: TGTGCCAGCAGCCCCACACAGCCCTACTATGGCTACACCTTC.

The V and J genes are TRBV11-2 and TRBJ2-1; TRBD2 matches at 9 bases. This CDR3 contains 15 residues. Losses at the gene ends were 5 bases for V and 8 bases for J; bases not matched to a gene: 10. Germline V lookup: CDR1 SGHAT, CDR2 FQNNGV. The DNA of the CDR3 is TGTGCCAGCAGCCCGCGGGGGGGGTTATTGCATGAGCAGTTCTTC. It translates to CASSPRGGLLHEQFF.

The rearrangement uses TRBV5-1 and TRBJ2-5, with 8 bases that match TRBD2. V was clipped by 0 bases and J by 5 bases; unmatched bases: 9. The germline V gene has CDR1 SGHRS and CDR2 YFSETQ. The CDR3 totals 16 residues. CDR3 nucleotides: TGCGCCAGCAGCTTGGGGAGCGGGGGATGGGGTGAGACCCAGTACTTC. Protein product: CASSLGSGGWGETQYF.

The V gene is TRBV7-8, the J gene TRBJ2-5, with 10 bases matching TRBD1. The DNA end is more similar to TRBJ2-7, so the J call may be wrong. Germline CDR1 SGHVS, CDR2 FQNEAQ. The length of the CDR3 is 13 residues. In DNA form, the CDR3 reads TGTGCCAGCAGCCGGGACAGGGGCTACGAGCAGTACTTC. Protein: CASSRDRGYEQYF.

V is TRBV11-2 and J is TRBJ2-3; 8 positions match TRBD1. The J segment lost 0 bases and the V segment lost 2 bases, leaving 1 base of the junction unmatched. Germline CDR1 reads SGHAT; CDR2 reads FQNNGV. The CDR3 is made up of 15 amino acids. The DNA for the CDR3 is TGTGCCAGCAGCTTATACAGGGGGAGCACAGATACGCAGTATTTT. As protein: CASSLYRGSTDTQYF. Full variable domain (missing parts from reference TRBV11-2 and TRBJ2-3): EAGVAQSPRYKIIEKRQSVAFWCNPISGHATLYWYQQILGQGPKLLIQFQNNGVVDDSQLPKDRFSAERLKGVDSTLKIQPAKLEDSAVYLCASSLYRGSTDTQYFGPGTRLTVL.

The V and J genes are TRBV5-1 and TRBJ2-3; 10 nucleotides line up with TRBD1. This CDR3 comprises 18 residues. Germline lookup yields CDR1 SGHRS and CDR2 YFSETQ. Trimming at V came to 4 bases and at J to 0 bases, leaving 11 bases not matched to a gene. The CDR3 here is CASSMGQGTFASTDTQYF. DNA for the CDR3: TGCGCCAGCAGCATGGGACAGGGGACTTTTGCTAGCACAGATACGCAGTATTTT. Full variable domain (rest looked up from reference TRBV5-1 and TRBJ2-3): KAGVTQTPRYLIKTRGQQVTLSCSPISGHRSVSWYQQTPGQGLQFLFEYFSETQRNKGNFPGRFSGRQFSNSRSEMNVSTLELGDSALYLCASSMGQGTFASTDTQYFGPGTRLTVL.

V usage is TRBV7-2 and J usage is TRBJ2-7, with 7 bases identical to TRBD2. Germline CDR1 SGHTA, CDR2 FQGNSA. The CDR3 length is 18 residues. The V segment lost 2 bases and the J segment 2 bases; nucleotides outside the gene matches: 15. DNA for the CDR3: TGTGCCAGCAGCTTAAAGTGGGGAGGGTCTAGCGTAGCCTACGAGCAGTACTTC. Its translation is CASSLKWGGSSVAYEQYF.

The chain couples TRBV19 to TRBJ2-5, with a possible D match to TRBD2 (5 bases). Trimming took off 5 bases at V and 0 bases at J, with 13 bases between the two ends. Germline CDR1 and CDR2: LNHDA and SQIVND (reference sequence). The CDR3 runs to 15 residues. The CDR3 spells CASSRGSEYQETQYF. The CDR3 DNA reads TGTGCCAGTAGTCGTGGGAGCGAGTACCAAGAGACCCAGTACTTC.

The genes are TRBV28 and TRBJ1-3, with D possibly TRBD1 on 5 matching bases. Germline V lookup: CDR1 MDHEN, CDR2 SYDVKM. Deletions cut 8 bases from V and 2 bases from J, with 7 bases between. The CDR3 is 12 amino acids. CDR3 protein: CASGAAGNTIYF. In DNA, the CDR3 is TGTGCCAGCGGGGCAGCTGGAAACACCATATATTTT.